This T cell receptor beta chain was sequenced in a study of T cells after yellow fever vaccination. Study in general: Fractions of low cell number were prepared using SMART-Seq v4 Ultra Low Input. The study, taken as a whole, reports: Post-booster repertoires contained most primary-vaccination clones again (about 95% CD4, less than 90% CD8). Weaker in magnitude, the secondary response showed a faster peak on day 5 versus 15.

One entry per CDR3 protein, called by TCRdb with MiXCR from the 5' RACE reads. The sample lists some 600,000 distinct CDR3 sequences; around 12% were seen once. Remarks on this clonotype: Its specificity is not known.

The CDR3 covers 12 residues. Germline CDR1 is DFQATT and CDR2 is SNEGSKA (reference sequence). Deletions cut 6 bases from V and 4 bases from J, with 12 bases between. The gene calls are TRBV20-1 and TRBJ1-2; D is unresolved. The TCR sequence derives from a man aged 30 to 45 who received the YFV17D yellow fever vaccine. The sample in question was PBMCs, obtained on the day of the yellow fever booster vaccination. CDR3 bases: TGCAGTGCCGCAGACGGTGTCTATGGCTACACCTTC. This translates into CSAADGVYGYTF.